This TCR beta chain was sequenced in a study of CD8+CD57+ T cells in acquired aplastic anemia. Study observations and caveats: Twenty-nine shared CD8+ CDR3s appeared highly expressed within patients' immunodominant clones.

TCR beta VDJ combinations and CDR3 sequences were profiled from genomic DNA. In TCRdb, the reads were re-called with MiXCR into one record per CDR3 protein. The sample holds 160,000 or so distinct CDR3 sequences; 71% are singletons and the top ten take 40% to 55%. This CDR3 contains 13 residues. Germline CDR1 DFQATT, CDR2 SNEGSKA (reference sequence). Unmatched junction bases numbered 2, after V lost 3 bases and J lost 5 bases. Patients who underwent sequencing had shown CD8+CD57+ cell expansion by flow cytometry. Patient blood was sampled before any therapy had been received. As for this clonotype: What it binds is unknown.

The chain joins TRBV20-1 to TRBJ2-5; 11 positions match TRBD1. The source of this sequence is a human donor with aplastic anemia. The specimen sequenced was sorted CD4+, CD8+, or CD8+CD57+ T cells (not recorded which) from PBMCs. CDR3 in DNA: TGCAGTGCTAGGTGGACAGGGGGCGAGACCCAGTACTTC. This encodes CSARWTGGETQYF.